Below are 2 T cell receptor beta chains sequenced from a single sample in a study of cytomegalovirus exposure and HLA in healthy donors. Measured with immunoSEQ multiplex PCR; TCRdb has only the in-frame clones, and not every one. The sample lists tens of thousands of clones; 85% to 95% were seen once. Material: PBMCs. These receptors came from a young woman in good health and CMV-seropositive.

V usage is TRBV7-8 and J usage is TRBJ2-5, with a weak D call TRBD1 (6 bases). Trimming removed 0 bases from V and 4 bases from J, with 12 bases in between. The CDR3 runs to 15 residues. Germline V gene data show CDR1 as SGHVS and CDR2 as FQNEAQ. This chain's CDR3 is CASSLATGWAETQYF. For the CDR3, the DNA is TGTGCCAGCAGCTTAGCTACAGGGTGGGCAGAGACCCAGTACTTC.

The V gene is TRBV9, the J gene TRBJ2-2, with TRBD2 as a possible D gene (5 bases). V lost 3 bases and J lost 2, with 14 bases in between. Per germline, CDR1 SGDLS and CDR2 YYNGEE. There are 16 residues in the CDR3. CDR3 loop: CASSERWRANTGELFF. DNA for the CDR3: TGTGCCAGCAGCGAAAGGTGGCGGGCTAACACCGGGGAGCTGTTTTTT.